This T cell receptor (beta chain) was profiled in a study of regulatory T cells in long-lasting Graves disease. The time point denotes: newly diagnosed GD, antithyroid drugs for less than 3 months. RNA from PBMCs was the source of the TCR library. Germline V lookup: CDR1 SQVTM, CDR2 ANQGSEA. The CDR3 extends over 15 amino acids. V trimming: 5 bases; J trimming: 0 bases; junction bases outside the gene matches: 3. General study points: New patients shared around 1,000 public clonotypes, and persistent patients shared more, with a few thousand.

Investigators prepared the TCR beta libraries by applying iRepertoire HTBI primers and Arm-PCR of CDR3 regions. TCRdb reprocessed the multiplex PCR reads with MiXCR, giving one entry per CDR3 protein. The table has about 540,000 distinct CDR3 sequences, roughly 13% seen once. This clonotype was detected only a few times. Antigen unknown. The sample also formed part of further work on T cells in Graves' hyperthyroidism and ophthalmopathy.

Specimen: peripheral blood mononuclear cells (PBMCs), collected at new diagnosis, from a patient treated with antithyroid drugs. This chain joins TRBV29-1 and TRBJ2-4, with 11 bases fitting TRBD2. The receptor comes from a man aged 25-45 years with Graves disease. DNA of the CDR3: TGCAGCGTTTCGACTAGCGGGGTAGCCAAAAACATTCAGTACTTC. Translation: CSVSTSGVAKNIQYF.